This passage covers 5 T cell receptor beta chains from one sample sequenced in a study of T cells in Graves' hyperthyroidism and ophthalmopathy (dated by TCRdb to 2018 to 2020). Libraries came from multiplex PCR. The sample was run on an Illumina HiSeq 2000. Amplification of TCR beta CDR3 regions was carried out from RNA transcripts. The first round of RT-PCR for the TCR CDR3 was performed with the HTBI primer set and the Qiagen OneStep RT-PCR kit. Clones were called with MiXCR by TCRdb after fastp trimmed the public reads at Q25, and only in-frame beta chains were retained. Records with the same CDR3 protein are collapsed into one entry carrying the most frequent genes and DNA. The sample table contains about 500,000 distinct CDR3 sequences; only one count was recorded for over 15% of them. 15% to 20% of the sample belongs to the ten largest clones. The sample comprised blood. Receptor source: a woman between 18 and 29 years old with Graves' hyperthyroidism.

The chain is built from TRBV6-1 and TRBJ1-2, with no clear D. The CDR3 loop spans 14 amino acids. Germline CDR1 is MNHNS and CDR2 is SASEGT. Trimming took off 7 bases at V and 8 bases at J, with 20 bases between the two ends. CDR3 DNA: TGTGCCAGCAAGGGCACAAAGGTTCCGGGGGGCTACACCTTC. Its protein product is CASKGTKVPGGYTF.

The rearrangement joins TRBV6-1 to TRBJ2-7, with 9 bases aligning to TRBD1. V gave up 7 bases and J gave up 1 base; unmatched junction bases: 2. This CDR3 has 13 residues. Germline V gene sequence: CDR1 MNHNS, CDR2 SASEGT. The CDR3 region is CASKGTGSYEQYF. CDR3 in DNA: TGTGCCAGCAAGGGGACAGGGTCCTACGAGCAGTACTTC.

The V gene is TRBV4-1, the J gene TRBJ2-3, with TRBD2 matching over 9 bases. The length of the CDR3 is 17 residues. Germline CDR1 MGHRA, CDR2 YSYEKL. With V trimmed by 3 bases and J by 0 bases, 7 bases remained unmatched. CDR3 in DNA: TGCGCCAGCAGCCAGATTTCTAGCGGGGCTAGCACAGATACGCAGTATTTT. Protein: CASSQISSGASTDTQYF.

V is TRBV20-1 and J is TRBJ2-5, with a tentative D call TRBD2 (5 bases). The CDR3 runs to 12 residues. The V end was cut by 3 bases, the J end by 3 bases, with 8 bases between. Germline values: CDR1 DFQATT, CDR2 SNEGSKA (reference sequence). CDR3 loop: CSASKRKETQYF. CDR3 DNA sequence: TGCAGTGCTAGCAAGCGGAAAGAGACCCAGTACTTC.

This clonotype came up a few times. The chain links TRBV3-1 to TRBJ2-1, with TRBD2 identical over 12 bases. In germline, CDR1 is LGHDT, CDR2 YNNKEL (reference sequence). The CDR3 runs 18 residues. Unmatched junction bases numbered 16, after V lost 4 bases and J lost 9 bases. CDR3 nucleotide sequence: TGTGCCAGCAGCCGGGAGTCACGGCTAGCGGGGGGGCCGGGTGAGCAGTTCTTC. Its protein product is CASSRESRLAGGPGEQFF.